Shown below are 30 T cell receptor beta chains from a single sample sequenced in a study of PD-1 blockade in classical Hodgkin lymphoma. Repertoires were generated with immunoSEQ multiplex PCR, while TCRdb's copy carries only in-frame clones and drops some. The data hold tens of thousands of clones, with about 80% observed a single time. This sample's time point: cycle 4 day 1 (C4D1), after 5 to 7 weeks of nivolumab. Autologous stem cell transplantation was followed by relapse in every patient, and brentuximab vedotin exposure varied. The sequenced sample was peripheral blood mononuclear cells (PBMCs), obtained before the fourth cycle of nivolumab. These receptors were collected from a human donor with classical Hodgkin lymphoma.

The chain recombines TRBV7-9 with TRBJ2-5; a weak D match, TRBD2 (5 bases). From germline, CDR1 is SEHNR and CDR2 FQNEAQ (reference sequence). The V gene lost 1 base and the J gene lost 9 bases, with 6 bases spanning the gap. The CDR3 contains 11 residues. CDR3 loop: CASSLDGAQYF. The CDR3 DNA reads TGTGCCAGCAGCTTAGACGGGGCCCAGTACTTC.

This chain uses TRBV19 with TRBJ2-7; either TRBD1 or TRBD2 may fit D (6 bases each). V lost 11 bases and J lost 0, with 14 bases in between. The CDR3 is 13 amino acids. Germline CDR1 is LNHDA and CDR2 is SQIVND (reference sequence). CDR3 loop: CASRGLSSYEQYF. CDR3 nucleotide sequence: TGTGCCTCCCGGGGGCTGAGCTCCTACGAGCAGTACTTC.

The J gene is TRBJ2-1, the V gene TRBV5-1; 7 positions agree with TRBD2. Germline CDR1 and CDR2: SGHRS and YFSETQ. J lost 6 bases, V lost 0 bases, and 6 bases had no gene match. The CDR3 loop spans 15 amino acids. In DNA form, the CDR3 reads TGCGCCAGCAGCTTGGCCCTAGGGACTACCAATGAGCAGTTCTTC. Translated: CASSLALGTTNEQFF.

The CDR3 nucleotides read TGCAAGCCCCTGGGGGCGGGGGGCTACACCTTC. It encodes CKPLGAGGYTF. This sequence joins TRBV20-1 and TRBJ1-2; possible D gene TRBD1, 6 bases. The CDR3 loop spans 11 amino acids. Germline lookup yields CDR1 DFQATT and CDR2 SNEGSKA (reference sequence).

V gene TRBV5-1 combines with J gene TRBJ2-3; D is unresolved. The germline V and J ends were trimmed by 3 bases and 2 bases, with 4 bases remaining between them. The germline gives CDR1 SGHRS, CDR2 YFSETQ. The CDR3 covers 12 residues. Here the CDR3 DNA reads TGCGCCAGCAGCTACCTCACAGATACGCAGTATTTT. Its translation is CASSYLTDTQYF.

The chain combines TRBV11-2 with TRBJ2-7; D unresolved. The CDR3 extends over 15 amino acids. In germline, CDR1 is SGHAT, CDR2 FQNNGV. The V end was cut by 3 bases, the J end by 6 bases, with 18 bases between. CDR3 DNA sequence: TGTGCCAGCAGCTTTAATTCCTTTGGAGACGCCGAGCAGTACTTC. It translates to CASSFNSFGDAEQYF.

Comments on this clone: At one boundary the junction diverges from the germline segment, which might be a read error. In the same sample, other DNA sequences code for this CDR3. The chain combines TRBV7-9 with TRBJ2-7; unclear D gene. The CDR3 loop spans 14 amino acids. CDR1 and CDR2 (germline): SEHNR, FQNEAQ (reference sequence). CDR3 sequence (DNA): TGTGCCAGCAGCTTAGCGAATTCACGGCACGAGCAATACTTC. It specifies CASSLANSRHEQYF. Looking up the rest from reference TRBV7-9 and TRBJ2-7 gives the full variable domain: DTGVSQNPRHKITKRGQNVTFRCDPISEHNRLYWYRQTLGQGPEFLTYFQNEAQLEKSRLLSDRFSAERPKGSFSTLEIQRTEQGDSAMYLCASSLANSRHEQYFGPGTRLTVT.

This chain uses TRBV10-3 with TRBJ1-2; TRBD1 agrees at 8 bases. The CDR3 is 14 residues long. V lost 4 bases and J lost 6; bases outside the gene matches: 7. Germline lookup yields CDR1 ENHRY and CDR2 SYGVKD. The CDR3 nucleotides read TGTGCCATCAGTGGCCTCCGGGACAGGAATGGCTACACCTTC. Translating it yields CAISGLRDRNGYTF.

V and J are TRBV25-1 and TRBJ2-7; TRBD2 aligns across 14 bases. Losses at the gene ends were 6 bases for V and 6 bases for J; bases not matched to a gene: 1. The CDR3 is 13 amino acids. CDR1 is MGHDK and CDR2 is SYGVNS in the germline V gene. CDR3 region: CASRTSGRAEQYF. Written as DNA, the CDR3 is TGTGCCAGCAGGACTAGCGGGAGGGCCGAGCAGTACTTC.

Here the CDR3 DNA reads TGTGCCAGCAGCCCTGCTCTAGTGGGGGAGCAGTTCTTC. This encodes CASSPALVGEQFF. This chain joins TRBV7-9 and TRBJ2-1; D unclear. Per germline, CDR1 SEHNR and CDR2 FQNEAQ (reference sequence). The V end lost 5 bases, the J end lost 10 bases, and 15 bases lay between the germline ends. The CDR3 length is 13 residues.

The chain is built from TRBV19 and TRBJ1-1; D is unresolved. Trimming removed 4 bases at V and 6 bases at J, with 12 bases between. The germline V gene encodes CDR1 LNHDA and CDR2 SQIVND (reference sequence). The length of the CDR3 is 13 residues. CDR3 sequence: CASSNRHTSEAFF. The CDR3 DNA reads TGTGCCAGTAGTAACAGACATACGTCTGAAGCTTTCTTT.

The V call is TRBV15, the J call TRBJ1-2, with 9 positions matching TRBD1. The length of the CDR3 is 16 residues. Germline CDR1 LNHNV, CDR2 YYDKDF (reference sequence). V lost 0 bases, J lost 13 bases, and 15 bases stayed unmatched. The CDR3 loop is CATSRDFGTGRPGGTF. DNA of the CDR3: TGTGCCACCAGCAGAGATTTCGGGACAGGGCGTCCTGGTGGCACCTTC.

The CDR3 reads CASSPTPVGGEQFF. The DNA of the CDR3 is TGTGCCAGCTCACCAACTCCGGTTGGGGGTGAGCAGTTCTTC. The rearrangement uses TRBV18 and TRBJ2-1; D tentatively fits TRBD1 or TRBD2 (5 bases each). Germline lookup yields CDR1 KGHSH and CDR2 LQKENI. The V end was cut by 2 bases, the J end by 9 bases, with 14 bases between. The CDR3 loop spans 14 amino acids. Looking up the rest from reference TRBV18 and TRBJ2-1 gives the full variable domain: NAGVMQNPRHLVRRRGQEARLRCSPMKGHSHVYWYRQLPEEGLKFMVYLQKENIIDESGMPKERFSAEFPKEGPSILRIQQVVRGDSAAYFCASSPTPVGGEQFFGPGTRLTVL.

This clone is labeled medium-sized. V is TRBV28 and J is TRBJ2-2; D assignment may be TRBD1 or TRBD2 (5 bases each). V lost 3 bases and J lost 3, with 11 bases in between. This CDR3 has 15 residues. CDR1 is MDHEN, CDR2 SYDVKM, per germline. The CDR3 spells CASSFGVGDTGELFF. The CDR3 coding sequence is TGTGCCAGCAGTTTTGGGGTGGGGGACACCGGGGAGCTGTTTTTT.

The chain has TRBV4-1 and TRBJ1-4; no definite D call. Trimming removed 0 bases from V and 7 bases from J, with 9 bases in between. CDR1 and CDR2 (germline): MGHRA, YSYEKL. The CDR3 sequence is 14 residues long. DNA of the CDR3: TGCGCCAGCAGCCAAGAGCCAGGACTTGAAAAACTGTTTTTT. Its translation is CASSQEPGLEKLFF.

This clone showed up just once. The chain joins TRBV7-2 to TRBJ2-2; possibly TRBD1 for D (6 bases). Germline V gives CDR1 SGHTA, CDR2 FQGNSA. This CDR3 comprises 16 residues. V was shortened by 2 bases and J by 6 bases, with 16 bases between the two germline ends. The CDR3 loop reads CASSLSRYRVAGELFF. For the CDR3, the DNA is TGTGCCAGCAGCTTAAGTCGTTACAGGGTAGCCGGGGAGCTGTTTTTT.

V usage is TRBV5-1 and J usage is TRBJ1-4, with D tentatively TRBD1 (6 bases). Per germline, CDR1 SGHRS and CDR2 YFSETQ. The germline V and J ends were trimmed by 1 base and 5 bases, with 12 bases remaining between them. CDR3 length: 15 residues. CDR3 DNA: TGCGCCAGCAGCTTGAAGGGGGAGTGGAATGAAAAACTGTTTTTT. Its protein is CASSLKGEWNEKLFF.

The chain has TRBV21-1 and TRBJ1-1; TRBD1, the table's D call, lacks a check against the DNA. TRBV21-1 is a pseudogene locus. This CDR3 is 16 amino acids long. DNA for the CDR3: TGTGCCAGCAGCAAAATAGTGGGACAACTGAACACTGAAGCTTTCTTT. Amino acids: CASSKIVGQLNTEAFF.

The rearrangement links TRBV5-4 to TRBJ2-7; 8 positions agree with TRBD2. CDR3 size: 15 residues. The ends lost 4 bases at V and 4 bases at J; junction bases unmatched: 10. Germline-derived CDR1 and CDR2 are SGHNT and YYREEE (reference sequence). DNA of the CDR3: TGTGCCAGCAGCCCCACCGGCGGGGGGAGGTACGAGCAGTACTTC. It codes for CASSPTGGGRYEQYF. Full variable domain (missing parts from reference TRBV5-4 and TRBJ2-7): ETGVTQSPTHLIKTRGQQVTLRCSSQSGHNTVSWYQQALGQGPQFIFQYYREEENGRGNFPPRFSGLQFPNYSSELNVNALELDDSALYLCASSPTGGGRYEQYFGPGTRLTVT.

V gene TRBV6-6 combines with J gene TRBJ1-1; D is perhaps TRBD1 (5 bases). Germline lookup yields CDR1 MNHNY and CDR2 SVGAGI (reference sequence). V was cut by 4 bases and J by 5 bases, with 14 bases left in between. The CDR3 covers 14 residues. The chain's CDR3 is CASSSLLGGTEAFF. The CDR3, as DNA: TGTGCCAGCAGTTCCTTATTGGGGGGAACTGAAGCTTTCTTT.

This clone was seen only once. V gene TRBV15 combines with J gene TRBJ1-5; unclear D gene. Germline values: CDR1 LNHNV, CDR2 YYDKDF (reference sequence). Trimming cost V 5 bases and J 0 bases, with 11 bases left between them. The CDR3 totals 15 residues. The CDR3 region has the DNA TGTGCCACCAGCCTAGCTGCTTATAGCAATCAGCCCCAGCATTTT. Encoded protein: CATSLAAYSNQPQHF.

Turning to this clone: This specimen includes other DNA sequences encoding the same CDR3. This chain joins TRBV7-2 and TRBJ2-2; D unresolved. V lost 4 bases and J 3 bases, leaving 3 bases between the germline ends. CDR3 length: 12 residues. The germline V gene has CDR1 SGHTA and CDR2 FQGNSA. The CDR3 loop is CASSSDTGELFF. CDR3 DNA sequence: TGTGCCAGCAGCTCAGACACCGGGGAGCTGTTTTTT.

J is TRBJ2-1 and V is TRBV2; 10 nucleotides match TRBD2. CDR1 and CDR2 (germline): SNHLY, FYNNEI. The CDR3 runs 14 residues. The junction had 2 bases not matched to a gene; V was cut back by 2 bases and J by 7 bases. DNA for the CDR3: TGTGCCAGCAGTGAAACTAGCGGGACGAATGAGCAGTTCTTC. Protein: CASSETSGTNEQFF.

The V and J genes are TRBV7-9 and TRBJ2-5; the D gene is possibly TRBD2 (5 bases). The germline V gene encodes CDR1 SEHNR and CDR2 FQNEAQ (reference sequence). V lost 7 bases to trimming and J lost 2 bases, with 20 bases between them. CDR3 length: 16 residues. CDR3 sequence reads: CASTSGSLRRQETQYF. CDR3 nucleotides: TGTGCCAGCACCAGTGGTAGTCTAAGGAGGCAAGAGACCCAGTACTTC.

This chain uses TRBV11-2 with TRBJ2-3; 9 nucleotides match TRBD1. Germline assignment: CDR1 SGHAT and CDR2 FQNNGV. The V and J ends lost 4 bases and 4 bases, in that order; junction bases with no gene match: 9. CDR3 length: 16 amino acids. CDR3 bases: TGTGCCAGCAGCTCGCTGGGGGGACAGGGTCCAGATACGCAGTATTTT. Protein sequence: CASSSLGGQGPDTQYF.

CDR3 sequence reads: CASSFEVSNTEAFF. The CDR3 nucleotides read TGTGCCAGCAGCTTCGAGGTTTCGAACACTGAAGCTTTCTTT. The rearrangement joins TRBV5-4 to TRBJ1-1; D unresolved. The CDR3 has 14 residues. CDR1 and CDR2 (germline): SGHNT, YYREEE (reference sequence). Trimming cost V 2 bases and J 1 base, with 9 bases left between them.

The chain combines TRBV5-1 with TRBJ2-5; a weak D match, TRBD2 (7 bases). Germline V gene sequence: CDR1 SGHRS, CDR2 YFSETQ. Deletions cut 5 bases from V and 2 bases from J, with 16 bases between. The CDR3 is 15 amino acids. The CDR3 loop is CASSPIRGAQETQYF. The CDR3 DNA is TGCGCCAGCAGTCCTATCCGGGGGGCTCAAGAGACCCAGTACTTC.

The chain joins TRBV5-6 to TRBJ2-1; 10 bases map to TRBD2. The CDR3 runs to 15 residues. Germline-derived CDR1 and CDR2 are SGHDT and YYEEEE. V was pared by 5 bases and J by 5 bases, with 7 bases of the junction left unmatched. In DNA form, the CDR3 reads TGTGCCAGCAGACAAGCGGGAGGGCCCCACAATGAGCAGTTCTTC. Encoded protein: CASRQAGGPHNEQFF.

The rearrangement joins TRBV28 to TRBJ1-1; 9 bases align to TRBD1. CDR3 length: 11 amino acids. Per the germline V gene, CDR1 is MDHEN and CDR2 is SYDVKM. Unmatched junction bases numbered 5, after V lost 7 bases and J lost 11 bases. CDR3 protein: CASTTGGRAFF. Here the CDR3 DNA reads TGTGCCAGCACTACAGGGGGCCGGGCTTTCTTT.

The rearrangement uses TRBV4-1 and TRBJ2-3; 13 bases fit TRBD2. Germline V gives CDR1 MGHRA, CDR2 YSYEKL. CDR3 length: 15 amino acids. The junction had 3 bases not matched to a gene; V was cut back by 3 bases and J by 6 bases. In DNA, the CDR3 is TGCGCCAGCAGCCATGGGACTAGCGGGGATGATACGCAGTATTTT. Translated, it gives CASSHGTSGDDTQYF.